This T cell receptor (beta chain) is drawn from a study of identical twins. TCRdb called the 5' RACE reads again in MiXCR, with one record for every CDR3 protein. Here the sample spans approximately 470,000 distinct CDR3 sequences, 14% being singletons. The sample holds a few counts of this clonotype. V lost 0 bases to trimming and J lost 1 base, with 7 bases between them. This CDR3 is 14 amino acids long. The germline gives CDR1 LNHNV, CDR2 YYDKDF (reference sequence). No donor was unhealthy or non-Caucasian. These same data were also listed under a study on yellow fever vaccine responses in identical twins.

The chain recombines TRBV15 with TRBJ2-7, with D hard to call. The sample taken for sequencing was CD4+ T cells sorted from blood. The TCR originated in a woman aged 18-30 years in good health. Written as DNA, the CDR3 is TGTGCCACCAGCAGAGATGCGGATTCCTACGAGCAGTACTTC. Residues: CATSRDADSYEQYF.